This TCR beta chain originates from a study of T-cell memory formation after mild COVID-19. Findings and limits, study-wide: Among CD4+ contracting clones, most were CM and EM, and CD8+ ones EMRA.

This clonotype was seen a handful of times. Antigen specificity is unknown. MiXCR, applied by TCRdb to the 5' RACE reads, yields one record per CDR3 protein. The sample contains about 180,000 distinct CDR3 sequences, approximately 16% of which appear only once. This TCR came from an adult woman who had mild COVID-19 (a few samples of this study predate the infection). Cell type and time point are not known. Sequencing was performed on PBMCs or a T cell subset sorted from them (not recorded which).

DNA for the CDR3: TGTGCCAGCAGCCAAAGAGGCGCGGACCAGTTCTTC. Amino acid sequence: CASSQRGADQFF. V and J are TRBV3-1 and TRBJ2-1; D call uncertain. Germline lookup yields CDR1 LGHDT and CDR2 YNNKEL (reference sequence). The CDR3 is 12 amino acids. Trimming left V 2 bases short and J 13 bases short, with 12 bases between.